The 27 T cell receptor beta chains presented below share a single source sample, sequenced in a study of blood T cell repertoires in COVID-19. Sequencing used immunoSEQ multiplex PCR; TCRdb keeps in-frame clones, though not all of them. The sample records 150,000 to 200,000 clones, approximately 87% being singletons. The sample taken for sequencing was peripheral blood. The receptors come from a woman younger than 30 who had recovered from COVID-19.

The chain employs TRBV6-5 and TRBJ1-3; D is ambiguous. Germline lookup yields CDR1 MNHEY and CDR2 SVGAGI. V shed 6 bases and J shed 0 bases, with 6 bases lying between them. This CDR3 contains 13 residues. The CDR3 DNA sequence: TGTGCCAGCAGGGAGAGCTCTGGAAACACCATATATTTT. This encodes CASRESSGNTIYF.

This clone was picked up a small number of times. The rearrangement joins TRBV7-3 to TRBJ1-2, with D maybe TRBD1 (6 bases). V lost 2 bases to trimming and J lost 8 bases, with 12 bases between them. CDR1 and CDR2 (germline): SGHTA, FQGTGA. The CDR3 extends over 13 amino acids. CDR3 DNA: TGTGCCAGCAGCTTACTGGCAGGGGAAGGCTACACCTTC. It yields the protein CASSLLAGEGYTF.

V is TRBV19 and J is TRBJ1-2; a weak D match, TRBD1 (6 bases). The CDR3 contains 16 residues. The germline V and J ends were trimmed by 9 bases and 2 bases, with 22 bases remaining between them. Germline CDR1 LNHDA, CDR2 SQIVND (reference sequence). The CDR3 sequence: CASQQIYREGNYGYTF. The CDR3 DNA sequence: TGTGCCAGCCAGCAAATTTACAGGGAGGGGAACTATGGCTACACCTTC. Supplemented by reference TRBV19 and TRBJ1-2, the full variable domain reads DGGITQSPKYLFRKEGQNVTLSCEQNLNHDAMYWYRQDPGQGLRLIYYSQIVNDFQKGDIAEGYSVSREKKESFPLTVTSAQKNPTAFYLCASQQIYREGNYGYTFGSGTRLTVV.

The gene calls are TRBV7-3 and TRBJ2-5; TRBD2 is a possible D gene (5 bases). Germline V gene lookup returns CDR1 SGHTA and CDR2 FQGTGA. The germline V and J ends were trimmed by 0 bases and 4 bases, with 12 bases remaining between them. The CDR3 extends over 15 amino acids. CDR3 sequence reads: CASSLTNLAPETQYF. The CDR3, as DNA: TGTGCCAGCAGCTTAACGAACCTAGCCCCAGAGACCCAGTACTTC.

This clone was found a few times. CDR3 residues: CASSGTSGRVSEQFF. CDR3 bases: TGTGCCAGCAGTGGGACTAGCGGGAGAGTCAGTGAGCAGTTCTTC. The rearrangement joins TRBV6-2 or TRBV6-3 to TRBJ2-1; 14 nucleotides agree with TRBD2. V gave up 5 bases and J gave up 9 bases; unmatched junction bases: 6. CDR3 length: 15 residues. Germline loops: CDR1 MNHEY, CDR2 SVGEGT.

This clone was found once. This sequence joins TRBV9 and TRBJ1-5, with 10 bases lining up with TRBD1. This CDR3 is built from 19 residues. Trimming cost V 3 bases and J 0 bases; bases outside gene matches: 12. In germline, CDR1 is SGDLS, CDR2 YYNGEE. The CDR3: CASSDRQGAIWYSNQPQHF. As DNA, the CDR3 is TGTGCCAGCAGCGATCGACAGGGGGCTATCTGGTATAGCAATCAGCCCCAGCATTTT.

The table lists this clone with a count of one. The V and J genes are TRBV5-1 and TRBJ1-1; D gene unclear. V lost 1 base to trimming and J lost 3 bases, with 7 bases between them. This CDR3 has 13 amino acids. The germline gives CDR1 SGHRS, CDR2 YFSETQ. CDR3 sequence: CASSLSDYTEAFF. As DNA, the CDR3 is TGCGCCAGCAGCTTGTCAGACTACACTGAAGCTTTCTTT.

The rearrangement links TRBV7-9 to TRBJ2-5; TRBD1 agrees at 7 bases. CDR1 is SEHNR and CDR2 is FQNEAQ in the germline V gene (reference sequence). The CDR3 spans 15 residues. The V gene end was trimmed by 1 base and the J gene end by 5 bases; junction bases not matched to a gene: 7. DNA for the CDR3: TGTGCCAGCAGCTTAGGACAGGGAGAATGGGAGACCCAGTACTTC. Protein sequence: CASSLGQGEWETQYF.

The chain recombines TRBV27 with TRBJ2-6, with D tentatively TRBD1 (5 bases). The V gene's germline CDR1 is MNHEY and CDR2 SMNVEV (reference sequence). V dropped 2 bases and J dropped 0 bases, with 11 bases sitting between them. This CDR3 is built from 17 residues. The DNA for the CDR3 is TGTGCCAGCAGTTTAACAGGCTTCACCTCTGGGGCCAACGTCCTGACTTTC. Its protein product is CASSLTGFTSGANVLTF.

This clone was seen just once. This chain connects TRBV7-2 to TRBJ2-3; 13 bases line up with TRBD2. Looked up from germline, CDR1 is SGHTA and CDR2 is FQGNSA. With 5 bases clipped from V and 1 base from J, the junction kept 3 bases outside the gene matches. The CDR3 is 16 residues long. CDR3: CASSPGLAGGTDTQYF. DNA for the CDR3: TGTGCCAGCAGCCCCGGACTAGCGGGAGGCACAGATACGCAGTATTTT.

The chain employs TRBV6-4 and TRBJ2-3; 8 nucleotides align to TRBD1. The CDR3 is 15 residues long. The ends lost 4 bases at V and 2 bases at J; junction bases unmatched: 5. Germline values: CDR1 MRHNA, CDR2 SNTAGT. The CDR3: CASSVTGDSTDTQYF. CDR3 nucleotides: TGTGCCAGCAGTGTGACAGGGGATTCCACAGATACGCAGTATTTT.

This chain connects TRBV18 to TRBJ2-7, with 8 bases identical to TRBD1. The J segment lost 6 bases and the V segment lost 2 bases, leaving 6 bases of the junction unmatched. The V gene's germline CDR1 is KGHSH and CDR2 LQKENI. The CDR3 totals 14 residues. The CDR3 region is CASSPAFDRGEQYV. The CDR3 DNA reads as TGTGCCAGCTCACCAGCCTTTGACAGGGGCGAGCAGTACGTC.

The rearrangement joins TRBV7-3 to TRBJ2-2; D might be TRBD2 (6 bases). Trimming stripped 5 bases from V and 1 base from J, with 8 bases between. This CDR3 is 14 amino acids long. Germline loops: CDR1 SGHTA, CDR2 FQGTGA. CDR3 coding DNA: TGTGCCAGCAGCCGCGGGGAGAACACCGGGGAGCTGTTTTTT. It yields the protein CASSRGENTGELFF.

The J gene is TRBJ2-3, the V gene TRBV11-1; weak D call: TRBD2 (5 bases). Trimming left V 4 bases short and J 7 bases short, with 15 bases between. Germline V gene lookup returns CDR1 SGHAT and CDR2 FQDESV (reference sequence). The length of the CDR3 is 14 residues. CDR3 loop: CASSSSTPGNTQYF. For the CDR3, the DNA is TGTGCCAGCAGCTCCTCAACGCCGGGAAATACGCAGTATTTT.

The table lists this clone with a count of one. The CDR3 sequence: CASSRLAGPYEQYF. DNA of the CDR3: TGTGCCAGCAGCAGACTAGCGGGACCCTACGAGCAGTACTTC. The chain carries TRBV6-2 or TRBV6-3 and TRBJ2-7, with 11 bases that match TRBD2. Germline CDR1 and CDR2: MNHEY and SVGEGT. CDR3 size: 14 residues. V dropped 6 bases and J dropped 2; count of bases not matched to a gene: 3.

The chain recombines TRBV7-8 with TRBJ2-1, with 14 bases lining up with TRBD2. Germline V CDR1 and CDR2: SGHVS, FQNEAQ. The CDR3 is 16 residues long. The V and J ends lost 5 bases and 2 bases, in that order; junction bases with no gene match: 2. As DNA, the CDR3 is TGTGCCAGCAGCCTGGGACTAGCGGGAGCCTACAATGAGCAGTTCTTC. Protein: CASSLGLAGAYNEQFF.

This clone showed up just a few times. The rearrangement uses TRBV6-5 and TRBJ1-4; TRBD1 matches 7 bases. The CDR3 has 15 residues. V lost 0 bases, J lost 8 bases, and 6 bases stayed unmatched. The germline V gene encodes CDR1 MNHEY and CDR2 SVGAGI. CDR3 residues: CASSYSGGAVEKLFF. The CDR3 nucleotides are TGTGCCAGCAGTTACTCAGGGGGCGCGGTGGAAAAACTGTTTTTT.

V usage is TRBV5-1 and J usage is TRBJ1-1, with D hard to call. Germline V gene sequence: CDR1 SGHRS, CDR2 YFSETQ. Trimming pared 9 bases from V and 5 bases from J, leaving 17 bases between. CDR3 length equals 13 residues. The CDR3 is CATSLEGGTEAFF. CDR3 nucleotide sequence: TGCGCCACCTCCCTAGAGGGTGGAACTGAAGCTTTCTTT.

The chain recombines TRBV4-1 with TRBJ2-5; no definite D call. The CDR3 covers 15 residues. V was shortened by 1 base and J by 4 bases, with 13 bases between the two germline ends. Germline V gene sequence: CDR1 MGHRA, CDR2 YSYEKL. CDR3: CASSQALSPAETQYF. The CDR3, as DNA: TGCGCCAGCAGCCAAGCGTTGAGCCCTGCAGAGACCCAGTACTTC.

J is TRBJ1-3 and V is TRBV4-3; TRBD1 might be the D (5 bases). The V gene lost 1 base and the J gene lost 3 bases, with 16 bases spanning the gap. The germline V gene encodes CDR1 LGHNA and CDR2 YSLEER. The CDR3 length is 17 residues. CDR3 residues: CASSQAGQRSHGNTIYF. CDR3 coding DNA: TGCGCCAGCAGCCAAGCCGGACAAAGGAGCCATGGAAACACCATATATTTT.

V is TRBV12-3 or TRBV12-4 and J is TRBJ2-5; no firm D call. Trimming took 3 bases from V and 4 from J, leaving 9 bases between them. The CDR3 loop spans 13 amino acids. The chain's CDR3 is CASSFSSGETQYF. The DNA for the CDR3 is TGTGCCAGCAGTTTCTCGTCGGGAGAGACCCAGTACTTC.

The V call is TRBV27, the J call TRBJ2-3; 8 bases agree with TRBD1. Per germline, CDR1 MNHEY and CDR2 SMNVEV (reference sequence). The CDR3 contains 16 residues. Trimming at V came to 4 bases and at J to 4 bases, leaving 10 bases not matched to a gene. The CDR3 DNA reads TGTGCCAGCAGTTCGTTCAGGACAGGGAGTCCAGATACGCAGTATTTT. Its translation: CASSSFRTGSPDTQYF.

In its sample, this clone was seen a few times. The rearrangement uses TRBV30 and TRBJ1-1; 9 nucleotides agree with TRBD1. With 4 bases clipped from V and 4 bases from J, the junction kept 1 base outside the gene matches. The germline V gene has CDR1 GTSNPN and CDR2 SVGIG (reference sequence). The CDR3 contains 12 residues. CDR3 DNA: TGTGCCTGGAAGGACAGGGGCACTGAAGCTTTCTTT. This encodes CAWKDRGTEAFF.

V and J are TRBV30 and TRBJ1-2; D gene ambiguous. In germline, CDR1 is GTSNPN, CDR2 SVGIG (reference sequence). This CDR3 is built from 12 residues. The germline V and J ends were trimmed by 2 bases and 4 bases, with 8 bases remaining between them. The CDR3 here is CAWSTTVYGYTF. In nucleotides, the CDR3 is TGTGCCTGGAGTACCACGGTCTATGGCTACACCTTC.

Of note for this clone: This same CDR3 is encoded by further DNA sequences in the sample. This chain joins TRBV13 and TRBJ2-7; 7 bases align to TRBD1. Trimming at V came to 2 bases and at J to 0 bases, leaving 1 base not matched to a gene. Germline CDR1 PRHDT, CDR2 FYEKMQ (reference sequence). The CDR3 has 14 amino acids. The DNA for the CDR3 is TGTGCCAGCAGCTTACGGGACAGCTCCTACGAGCAGTACTTC. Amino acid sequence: CASSLRDSSYEQYF.

CDR3 in amino acids: CSARTAGYTF. CDR3 coding DNA: TGCAGTGCTAGGACAGCTGGCTACACCTTC. V usage is TRBV20-1 and J usage is TRBJ1-2; D perhaps matches TRBD1 (5 bases). This CDR3 region has 10 residues. Trimming stripped 3 bases from V and 7 bases from J, with 6 bases between. Germline lookup yields CDR1 DFQATT and CDR2 SNEGSKA (reference sequence).

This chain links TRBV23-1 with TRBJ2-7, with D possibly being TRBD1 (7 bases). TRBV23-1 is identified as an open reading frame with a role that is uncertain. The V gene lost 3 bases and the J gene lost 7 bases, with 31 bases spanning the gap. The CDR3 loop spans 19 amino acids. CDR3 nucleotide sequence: TGCGCCAGCAGTCACCGGAGGGGGAGCAGGGGGAGTGTGTATAGGGAGCAGTACGTC. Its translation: CASSHRRGSRGSVYREQYV.